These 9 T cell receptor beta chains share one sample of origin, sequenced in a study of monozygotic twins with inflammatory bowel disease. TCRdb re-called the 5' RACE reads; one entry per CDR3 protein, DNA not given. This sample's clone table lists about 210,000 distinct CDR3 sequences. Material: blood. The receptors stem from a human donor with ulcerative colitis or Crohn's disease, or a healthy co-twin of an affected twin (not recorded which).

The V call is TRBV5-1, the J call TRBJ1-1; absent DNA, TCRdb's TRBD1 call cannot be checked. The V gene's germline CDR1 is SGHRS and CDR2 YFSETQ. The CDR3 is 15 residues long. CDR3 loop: CASSPGGAESTEAFF.

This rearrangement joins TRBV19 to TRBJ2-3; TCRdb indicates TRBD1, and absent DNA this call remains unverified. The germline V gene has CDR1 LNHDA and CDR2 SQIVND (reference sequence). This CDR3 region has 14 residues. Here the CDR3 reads CASSTGRGTDTQYF.

CDR3 sequence: CSARDESGEGYGYTF. The chain uses TRBV20-1 and TRBJ1-2. Germline V lookup: CDR1 DFQATT, CDR2 SNEGSKA (reference sequence). The CDR3 runs to 15 residues.

CDR3 protein: CASSQGRASYTF. The gene calls are TRBV3-1 and TRBJ1-2; TCRdb picks TRBD1, but there is no DNA to check that call. The CDR3 has 12 amino acids. Germline values: CDR1 LGHDT, CDR2 YNNKEL (reference sequence).

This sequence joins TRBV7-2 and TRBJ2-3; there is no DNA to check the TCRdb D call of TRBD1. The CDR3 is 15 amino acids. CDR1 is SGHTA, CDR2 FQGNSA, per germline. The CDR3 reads CASSMDRDLSGTQYF.

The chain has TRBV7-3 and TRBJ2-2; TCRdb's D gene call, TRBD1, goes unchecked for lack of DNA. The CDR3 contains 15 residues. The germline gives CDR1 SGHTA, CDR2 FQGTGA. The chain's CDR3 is CASSLQDRGDGELFF.

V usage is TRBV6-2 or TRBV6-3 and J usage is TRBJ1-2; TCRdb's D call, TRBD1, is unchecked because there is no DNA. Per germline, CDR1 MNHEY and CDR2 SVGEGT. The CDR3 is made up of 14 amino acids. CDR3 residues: CASSYGHPNYGYTF.

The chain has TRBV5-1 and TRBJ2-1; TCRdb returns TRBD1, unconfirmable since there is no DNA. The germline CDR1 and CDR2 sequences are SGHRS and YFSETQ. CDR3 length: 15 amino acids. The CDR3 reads CASKSLENYVNEQFF.

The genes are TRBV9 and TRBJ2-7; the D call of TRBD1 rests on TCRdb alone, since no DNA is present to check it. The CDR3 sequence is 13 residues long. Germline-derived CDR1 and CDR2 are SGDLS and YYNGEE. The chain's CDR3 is CASSVEDSHEQYF.